This T cell receptor beta chain was retrieved from a study of human T cells and chemical hapten exposure. Study-wide findings and caveats: Expanded TCRs showed more large CDR3 clusters than pre-sensitization or healthy control sets. Sensitizing with DPC caused no change in TCRs above 1 in 1000 frequency.

This clonotype occurred once. The antigen is unknown. During construction of the library, unique molecular identifiers were attached to individual cDNA molecules for quantitative, reproducible TCR counting. Original methodology: The median was about 96,000 TCRs per sample, ranging about 23,224 to 690,600. Using its own MiXCR run on the RACE reads, TCRdb lists one record per CDR3 protein. TCRdb's processing, not the authors' own work, is the source of the V and J calls. The sample gives around 150,000 distinct CDR3 sequences, 25% to 30% of which show up once; around 2.3% is in the top ten. The sample's time point: patch test 3, about 24 weeks after DPC sensitization. Treatment given: therapeutic diphenylcyclopropenone sensitization with weekly scalp DPC. The CDR3 extends over 14 amino acids. V lost 3 bases to trimming and J lost 7 bases; unmatched junction nucleotides: 5. Germline values: CDR1 MNHEY, CDR2 SVGEGT.

The sample was whole blood, taken in connection with sensitization to the hapten diphenylcyclopropenone (DPC). The receptor was isolated from a woman aged 18-29 years with alopecia areata. Some clones in this sample may be carry-over from other donors' samples. The rearrangement links TRBV6-2 or TRBV6-3 to TRBJ2-1, with 8 bases matching TRBD2. The CDR3 loop reads CASSYREGHNEQFF. DNA of the CDR3: TGTGCCAGCAGTTATCGGGAGGGCCATAATGAGCAGTTCTTC.